A selection of T cell receptor beta chains follows, all from one sample in a study of T cell responses to AZD1222 COVID-19 vaccine. Profiling relied on immunoSEQ multiplex PCR, and the TCRdb table lists in-frame clones only, not all of them. The table shows about 120,000 clones, with roughly 90% occurring only once. The material was peripheral blood, obtained 28 days after the second AZD1222 dose. These receptors all come from an adult who received the AZD1222 COVID-19 vaccine. Each CDR3 is given with its conserved first and last residue. A D gene is named only where the DNA matches it firmly. Clone size is not always given. Where it is, it says once, few, many or a class for expanded clones.

V	length	size	D	J	CDR3	DNA
TRBV27	13	NA	TRBD1	TRBJ2-7	CASSSTGGFSQYF	TGTGCCAGCAGTTCAACAGGGGGCTTCTCGCAGTACTTC
TRBV19	13	once	NA	TRBJ1-1	CASSIEGWSEAFF	TGTGCCAGTAGTATTGAGGGGTGGTCTGAAGCTTTCTTT
TRBV4-1	13	NA	NA	TRBJ2-3	CASSQGFGDTQYF	TGCGCCAGCAGCCAAGGCTTCGGAGATACGCAGTATTTT
TRBV7-3	13	few	NA	TRBJ1-2	CASSLTQGYGYTF	TGTGCCAGCAGCTTAACCCAGGGCTATGGCTACACCTTC
TRBV7-9	14	once	NA	TRBJ1-5	CASSTDSNNQPQHF	TGTGCCAGCAGCACGGACAGCAATAATCAGCCCCAGCATTTT
TRBV7-9	16	NA	TRBD1	TRBJ1-2	CASSLTRDRTNRGYTF	TGTGCCAGCAGCTTGACCCGGGACAGGACAAATCGCGGCTACACCTTC
TRBV7-2	16	NA	TRBD2	TRBJ2-5	CASSLRGGGTKETQYF	TGTGCCAGCAGCTTGCGGGGGGGAGGAACGAAAGAGACCCAGTACTTC
TRBV4-1	18	NA	TRBD1	TRBJ1-5	CASSQSSGGGRSNQPQHF	TGCGCCAGCAGCCAAAGTAGTGGAGGGGGCAGGAGCAATCAGCCCCAGCATTTT
TRBV4-1	14	NA	NA	TRBJ1-2	CASSRATGGYGYTF	TGCGCCAGCAGCCGGGCTACAGGTGGCTATGGCTACACCTTC
TRBV3-1/TRBV3-2	12	NA	NA	TRBJ1-2	CASSQDSHSNTF	TGTGCCAGCAGCCAAGATTCACACAGCAATACATTC
TRBV24-1	12	NA	NA	TRBJ1-2	CATSEEGYGYTF	TGTGCCACCAGTGAAGAGGGCTATGGCTACACCTTC
TRBV27	17	NA	TRBD1	TRBJ2-2	CASSFRPGQGMAGELFF	TGTGCCAGCAGTTTCCGCCCGGGACAGGGAATGGCCGGGGAGCTGTTTTTT
TRBV7-9	16	NA	TRBD2	TRBJ2-7	CASSLSLAGASAEQYF	TGTGCCAGCAGCTTAAGTTTAGCGGGAGCCTCCGCCGAGCAGTACTTC
TRBV6-5	15	NA	NA	TRBJ2-7	CASSYSSAGSYEQYF	TGTGCCAGCAGTTACTCGTCGGCCGGGAGCTACGAGCAGTACTTC
TRBV24-1	12	NA	NA	TRBJ1-1	CATSDREGRAFF	TGTGCCACCAGTGATAGGGAGGGCCGGGCTTTCTTT
TRBV28	15	NA	TRBD1	TRBJ1-3	CASSFQDREGNTIYF	TGTGCCAGCAGTTTTCAGGACAGGGAAGGAAACACCATATATTTT
TRBV14	16	NA	NA	TRBJ1-1	CASSQDWGRPVTEAFF	TGTGCCAGCAGCCAAGACTGGGGGCGCCCGGTCACTGAAGCTTTCTTT
TRBV27	14	NA	NA	TRBJ2-7	CASSSGTFVYEQYF	TGTGCCAGCAGTTCTGGGACGTTTGTCTACGAGCAGTACTTC
TRBV14	15	once	NA	TRBJ2-7	CASSQAFQGFYEQYF	TGTGCCAGCAGCCAAGCCTTCCAGGGTTTTTACGAGCAGTACTTC
TRBV19	16	NA	TRBD2	TRBJ2-1	CASSTPWTSGYNEQFF	TGTGCCAGTAGCACTCCCTGGACTAGCGGTTACAATGAGCAGTTCTTC
TRBV7-3	15	few	NA	TRBJ1-1	CASSLLGGMNTEAFF	TGTGCCAGCAGCCTCCTAGGTGGGATGAACACTGAAGCTTTCTTT
TRBV3-1/TRBV3-2	11	NA	NA	TRBJ2-1	CASSQSGEQFF	TGTGCCAGCAGCCAATCGGGGGAGCAGTTCTTC
TRBV4-1	16	NA	NA	TRBJ2-7	CASSQEYRLISYEQYF	TGCGCCAGCAGCCAAGAGTACAGATTAATCTCCTACGAGCAGTACTTC
TRBV11-3	16	NA	NA	TRBJ2-3	CASSLGVQTTTDTQYF	TGTGCCAGCAGCTTAGGGGTACAAACTACCACAGATACGCAGTATTTT
TRBV18	15	once	NA	TRBJ2-7	CASSPVQAVAYEQYF	TGTGCCAGCTCACCCGTACAGGCCGTCGCCTACGAGCAGTACTTC
TRBV11-3	12	NA	NA	TRBJ1-2	CASSLGHYGYTF	TGTGCCAGCAGCCTTGGCCACTATGGCTACACCTTC
TRBV28	15	NA	NA	TRBJ2-7	CASSSLNTILYEQYF	TGTGCCAGCAGTTCCCTTAACACGATACTATACGAGCAGTACTTC
TRBV18	15	NA	TRBD1	TRBJ2-3	CASSQQGAGADTQYF	TGTGCCAGCTCACAACAGGGGGCCGGGGCAGATACGCAGTATTTT
TRBV3-1/TRBV3-2	14	NA	NA	TRBJ1-1	CASSQDPRNTEAFF	TGTGCCAGCAGCCAAGATCCGCGAAACACTGAAGCTTTCTTT
TRBV7-3	14	NA	NA	TRBJ1-6	CASSLGGLNSPLHF	TGTGCCAGCAGCTTGGGTGGGTTAAATTCACCCCTCCACTTT
TRBV3-1/TRBV3-2	15	NA	NA	TRBJ2-5	CASSRTADYQETQYF	TGTGCCAGCAGCCGGACCGCGGACTACCAAGAGACCCAGTACTTC
TRBV14	16	NA	NA	TRBJ2-6	CASSQPQGYGANVLTF	TGTGCCAGCAGCCAACCTCAGGGGTATGGGGCCAACGTCCTGACTTTC
TRBV3-1/TRBV3-2	15	NA	NA	TRBJ2-5	CASSQDRGSSETQYF	TGTGCCAGCAGCCAAGATCGGGGGTCTAGCGAGACCCAGTACTTC